This TCR beta chain was obtained from a study of blood T cell repertoires in COVID-19. Study in general: T cells, B-cell-depleted T cells, or PBMCs supplied cDNA or gDNA.

In the authors' methods: Estimation of nucleated cell counts relied on the amplification of reference gene primers. The assay was immunoSEQ multiplex PCR, and TCRdb's table has in-frame clones only and misses some. V, J and clone size reflect that table, while D and trimming were determined from the DNA. The sample lists around 240,000 clones, approximately 82% occurring once. This CDR3 is 17 amino acids long. Looked up from germline, CDR1 is SGHRS and CDR2 is YFSETQ. V was pared by 0 bases and J by 4 bases, with 17 bases between. This receptor was obtained from a woman in her thirties or forties who had recovered from COVID-19. The rearrangement links TRBV5-1 to TRBJ1-3; D ambiguous. Source material: peripheral blood. The CDR3 DNA reads as TGCGCCAGCAGCTTGGGAGTCAGCGTATCCCCGGGAAACACCATATATTTT. This gives the protein CASSLGVSVSPGNTIYF.